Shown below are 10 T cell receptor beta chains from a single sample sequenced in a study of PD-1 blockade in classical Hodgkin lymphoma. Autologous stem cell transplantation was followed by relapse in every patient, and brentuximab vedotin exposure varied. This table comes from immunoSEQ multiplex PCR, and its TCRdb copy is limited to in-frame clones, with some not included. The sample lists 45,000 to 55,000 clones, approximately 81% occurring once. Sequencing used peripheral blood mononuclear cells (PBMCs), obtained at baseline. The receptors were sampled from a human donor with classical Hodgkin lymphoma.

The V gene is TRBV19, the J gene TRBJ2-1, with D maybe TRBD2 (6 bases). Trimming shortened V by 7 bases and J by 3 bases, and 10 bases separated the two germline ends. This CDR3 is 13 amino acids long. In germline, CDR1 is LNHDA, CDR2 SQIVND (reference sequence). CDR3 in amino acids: CASKIADYNEQFF. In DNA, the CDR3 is TGTGCCAGTAAGATAGCGGACTACAATGAGCAGTTCTTC.

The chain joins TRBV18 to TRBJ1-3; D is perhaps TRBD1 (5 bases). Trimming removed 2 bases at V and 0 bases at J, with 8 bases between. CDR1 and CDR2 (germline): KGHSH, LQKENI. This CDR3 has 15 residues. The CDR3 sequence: CASSPRDFSGNTIYF. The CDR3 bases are TGTGCCAGCTCACCAAGGGACTTCTCTGGAAACACCATATATTTT.

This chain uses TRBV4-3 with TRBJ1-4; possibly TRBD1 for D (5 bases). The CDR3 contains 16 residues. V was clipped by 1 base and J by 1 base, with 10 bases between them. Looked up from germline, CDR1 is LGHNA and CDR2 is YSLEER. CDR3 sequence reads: CASSQAGTLTNEKLFF. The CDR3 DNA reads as TGCGCCAGCAGCCAAGCCGGGACTTTAACTAATGAAAAACTGTTTTTT.

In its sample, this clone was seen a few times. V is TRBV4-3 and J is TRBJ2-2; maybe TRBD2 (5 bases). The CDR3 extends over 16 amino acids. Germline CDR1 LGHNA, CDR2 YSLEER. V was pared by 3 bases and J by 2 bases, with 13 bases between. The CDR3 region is CASSQDSDPNTGELFF. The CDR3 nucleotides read TGCGCCAGCAGCCAGGACTCCGACCCTAACACCGGGGAGCTGTTTTTT.

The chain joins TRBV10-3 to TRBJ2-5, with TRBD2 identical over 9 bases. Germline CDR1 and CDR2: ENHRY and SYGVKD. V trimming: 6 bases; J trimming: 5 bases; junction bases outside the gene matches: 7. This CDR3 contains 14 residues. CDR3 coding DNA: TGTGCCATCAGGGGTAGCGGGAGCCCGGAGACCCAGTACTTC. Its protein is CAIRGSGSPETQYF.

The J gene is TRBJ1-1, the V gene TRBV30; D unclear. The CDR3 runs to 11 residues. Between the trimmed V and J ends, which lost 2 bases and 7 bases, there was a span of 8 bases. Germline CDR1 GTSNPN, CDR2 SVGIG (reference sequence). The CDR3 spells CAWSLSVEAFF. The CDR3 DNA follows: TGTGCCTGGAGTTTATCAGTTGAAGCTTTCTTT. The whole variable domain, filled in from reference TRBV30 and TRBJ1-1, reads SQTIHQWPATLVQPVGSPLSLECTVEGTSNPNLYWYRQAAGRGLQLLFYSVGIGQISSEVPQNLSASRPQDRQFILSSKKLLLSDSGFYLCAWSLSVEAFFGQGTRLTVV.

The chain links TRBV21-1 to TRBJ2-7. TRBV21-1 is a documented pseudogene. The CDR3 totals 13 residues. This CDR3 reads CASSAKGSYEQYV. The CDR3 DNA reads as TGTGCCAGCAGCGCGAAGGGCTCCTACGAGCAGTACGTC.

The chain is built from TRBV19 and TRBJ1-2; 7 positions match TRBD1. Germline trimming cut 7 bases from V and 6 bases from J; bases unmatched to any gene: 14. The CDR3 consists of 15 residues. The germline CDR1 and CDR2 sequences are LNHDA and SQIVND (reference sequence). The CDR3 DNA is TGTGCCAGTACCATTGTTACAGGGGTCGCCCATGGCTACACCTTC. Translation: CASTIVTGVAHGYTF.

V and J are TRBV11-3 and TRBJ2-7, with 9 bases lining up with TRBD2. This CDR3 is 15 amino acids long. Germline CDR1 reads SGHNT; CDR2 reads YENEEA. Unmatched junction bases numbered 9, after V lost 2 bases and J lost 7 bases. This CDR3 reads CASSLRREGRREQYF. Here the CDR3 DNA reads TGTGCCAGCAGCTTAAGGCGGGAGGGAAGGAGAGAGCAGTACTTC.

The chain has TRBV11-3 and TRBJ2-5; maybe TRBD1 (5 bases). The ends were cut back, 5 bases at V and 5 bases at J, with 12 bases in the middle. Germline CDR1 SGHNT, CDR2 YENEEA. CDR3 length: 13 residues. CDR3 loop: CASSLIAGETQYF. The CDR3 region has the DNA TGTGCCAGCAGCCTGATAGCAGGGGAGACCCAGTACTTC.